This paragraph reports one T cell receptor (beta chain). Its antigen is unidentified. The sample originates from a study of beta chain features in type 1 diabetes. General study results and limits: TCRB CDR3 length was moderately but significantly reduced in all four CD4+ subsets of Type 1 diabetes patients.

Every bit of the isolated RNA underwent reverse transcription, so sequencing read expressed TCRB transcripts. The protocol was immunoSEQ multiplex PCR, while the TCRdb copy is restricted to in-frame clones and leaves out a portion. The sample includes 50,000 to 70,000 clones, 50% to 55% seen only once; the top ten take 2.6%. The CDR3 totals 15 residues. The germline V gene has CDR1 SGHVS and CDR2 FQNEAQ. V lost 5 bases to trimming and J lost 3 bases; unmatched junction nucleotides: 10. The sequencing sample was made of Tregs from blood. V usage is TRBV7-8 and J usage is TRBJ2-7; TRBD1 aligns across 7 bases. The clonotype comes from a woman aged 40 to 55 with type 1 diabetes. Written as DNA, the CDR3 is TGTGCCAGCAGCCCCCGGACAGGATACCTCTACGAGCAGTACTTC. Translation: CASSPRTGYLYEQYF.